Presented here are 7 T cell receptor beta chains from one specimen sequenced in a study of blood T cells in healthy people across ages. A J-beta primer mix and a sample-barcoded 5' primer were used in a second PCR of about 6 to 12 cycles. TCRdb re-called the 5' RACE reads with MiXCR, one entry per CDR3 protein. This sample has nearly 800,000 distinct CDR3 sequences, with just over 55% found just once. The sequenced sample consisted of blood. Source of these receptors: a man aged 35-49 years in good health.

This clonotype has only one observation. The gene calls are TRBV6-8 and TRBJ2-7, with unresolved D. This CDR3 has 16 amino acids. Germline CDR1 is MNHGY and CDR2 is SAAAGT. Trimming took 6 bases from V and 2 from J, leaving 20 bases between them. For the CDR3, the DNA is TGTGCCAGCAGCCGCCTGGTGTCGGAAGGTACCTACGAGCAGTACTTC. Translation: CASSRLVSEGTYEQYF.

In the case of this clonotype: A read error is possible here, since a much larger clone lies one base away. CDR3 sequence: CATSRDPGETQFF. CDR3 coding DNA: TGTGCCACCAGCAGAGATCCGGGGGAGACCCAGTTCTTC. This sequence joins TRBV15 and TRBJ2-1; D perhaps matches TRBD2 (6 bases). CDR1 LNHNV and CDR2 YYDKDF come from the germline V gene (reference sequence). The length of the CDR3 is 13 residues. The V end was cut by 0 bases, the J end by 13 bases, with 13 bases between.

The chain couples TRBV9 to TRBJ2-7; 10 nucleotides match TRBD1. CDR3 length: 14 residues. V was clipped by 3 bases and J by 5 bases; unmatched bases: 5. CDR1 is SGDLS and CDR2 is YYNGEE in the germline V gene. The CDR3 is CASSGDRGLHEQYF. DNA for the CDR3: TGTGCCAGCAGCGGAGACAGGGGGCTCCACGAGCAGTACTTC.

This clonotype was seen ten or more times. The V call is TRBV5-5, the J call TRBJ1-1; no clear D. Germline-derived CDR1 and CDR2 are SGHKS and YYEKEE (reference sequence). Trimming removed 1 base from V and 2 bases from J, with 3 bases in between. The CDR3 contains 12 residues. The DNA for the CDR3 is TGTGCCAGCAGCTTGAGAAACACTGAAGCTTTCTTT. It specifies CASSLRNTEAFF.

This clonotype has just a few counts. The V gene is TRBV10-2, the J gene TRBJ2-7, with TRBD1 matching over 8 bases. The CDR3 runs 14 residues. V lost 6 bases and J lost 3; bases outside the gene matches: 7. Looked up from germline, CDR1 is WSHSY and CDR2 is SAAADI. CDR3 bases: TGCGCCAGCAGGTTCGACAGGGGAAGCTACGAGCAGTACTTC. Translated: CASRFDRGSYEQYF.

Here the CDR3 reads CASSPRTGGDTEAFF. CDR3 nucleotides: TGTGCCAGCTCACCCCGGACAGGGGGAGACACTGAAGCTTTCTTT. V and J are TRBV18 and TRBJ1-1; 10 nucleotides match TRBD1. Germline V gene lookup returns CDR1 KGHSH and CDR2 LQKENI. The V gene end was trimmed by 3 bases and the J gene end by 3 bases; junction bases not matched to a gene: 4. The CDR3 spans 15 residues.

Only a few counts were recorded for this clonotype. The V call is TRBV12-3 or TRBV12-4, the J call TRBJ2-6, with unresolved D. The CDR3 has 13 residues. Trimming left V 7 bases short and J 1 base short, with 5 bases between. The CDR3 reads CASTESGANVLTF. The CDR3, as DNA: TGTGCCAGCACGGAATCTGGGGCCAACGTCCTGACTTTC.